This paragraph covers one T cell receptor beta chain sequence. Its antigen is currently not known. Base-call qualities are not available, and no considerably larger clone is one nucleotide away. The data derive from a study of blood T cell repertoires in COVID-19 (dated by TCRdb to the early 2020s). In terms of the full investigation: Samples covering the acute and convalescent phases of COVID-19 were provided by collaborators in the United States, Italy and Spain. Where available, HLA class I and class II types were taken from metadata supplied by the sample provider and were not determined by assay-based typing. A freely available public database, intended as a resource for researchers studying the immune response to SARS-CoV-2, is where the repertoires were released. The material from the prospective study consisted of cDNA or gDNA derived from T cells, B-cell-depleted T cells, or PBMCs. Samples came from the ongoing ImmuneRACE study (first 160 participants) plus 1,254 subjects from 6 global collaborators. Subjects who had been exposed to COVID-19, were actively infected with it, or had recovered from it provided the deeply sampled blood TCRbeta repertoires that made up the dataset. Nearly every sample came with metadata listing a de-identified subject ID, COVID-19 status, age in years and sex.

TCRbeta CDR3 regions were amplified from genomic DNA by means of the immunoSEQ Assay, a bias-controlled multiplex PCR. Processing in the source paper ran as follows. Nucleated cell counts per sample were estimated from amplification of reference gene primers within the assay. Sequence reads were collapsed and filtered to measure the absolute abundance of every unique TCRbeta CDR3 rearrangement. For each sample, productive Simpson clonality was calculated as the square root of Simpson's diversity index over productive rearrangements. The table comes from immuneACCESS by way of TCRdb, which keeps in-frame sequences with V and J called. Part of the clones is missing from these tables; in studies checked, under half for an unresolved V gene and the rest for unknown reasons. That table furnishes V, J and clone size, whereas the DNA furnished D and trimming. Across this sample there are about 150,000 clones, with approximately 90% seen only once. The ten largest clones capture roughly 13% of the sample.

One collaborating source in Seattle enrolled patients during active infection and followed them longitudinally through the course of disease. Whole blood was collected in K2EDTA tubes by collaborating institutions according to the institutions' own protocols. For TCRbeta analysis, collaborator samples were shipped as frozen whole blood, as isolated PBMCs, or as DNA extracted from either sample type. Based on the germline V gene (reference sequence), the CDR1 and CDR2 sequences are LNHDA and SQIVND. The V and J ends are trimmed by 3 bases and 0 bases, leaving 9 bases between them. Reading from cysteine to phenylalanine, the CDR3 counts 15 amino acids. The read is trimmed to its CDR3 DNA, 45 bases read in frame from base 1. Study-wide conclusions, independent of this receptor: How much clinical and demographic metadata was included differed by source and by participant, and the metadata was provided uncurated.

The sequencing sample was made of peripheral blood. The chain was built from TRBV19 and TRBJ1-5; too little of a D gene remains to name it. The receptor was isolated from a man in his late teens or twenties with COVID-19, enrolled during active disease. The sequence in DNA is TGTGCCAGTAGTATTGGCAGGTATAGCAATCAGCCCCAGCATTTT. It is translated as CASSIGRYSNQPQHF.